The TCR beta chain under discussion was sequenced for a study of blood T cells in healthy people across ages. This clonotype was seen a few times. Its specificity is unknown. Together with a sample-barcoded 5' primer, a J-beta primer mix was included in a second PCR lasting roughly 6 to 12 cycles. Each CDR3 protein gets one entry after TCRdb re-called the 5' RACE reads with MiXCR. This repertoire shows 1.8 million or so distinct CDR3 sequences, roughly two fifths found once; its top ten account for roughly 23%. Study findings and constraints: Diversity figures derived from one million T cells were judged to underestimate the true value. Long-lived and aged donors differed, with more naive CD4+ cells and higher diversity in the long-lived. In these data, TCR beta diversity tracked strongly with naive T cell percentage.

Per the germline V gene, CDR1 is MGHRA and CDR2 is YSYEKL. With 4 bases removed from V and 0 bases from J, the gap between germline ends came to 16 bases. The CDR3 is 18 residues long. Sequencing was done on a sample of blood. V is TRBV4-1 and J is TRBJ2-6; maybe TRBD2 (6 bases). This TCR was recovered from a human donor in good health. The CDR3 DNA reads TGCGCCAGCAGCCTAGAGTTTCGGGGACTCTCTGGGGCCAACGTCCTGACTTTC. Translation gives CASSLEFRGLSGANVLTF.